The 28 T cell receptor beta chains listed next were all sequenced from one sample in a study of blood T cell repertoires in COVID-19. Assay used: immunoSEQ multiplex PCR; TCRdb lists only in-frame clones, some missing. The table records about 100,000 clones, 88% of them present only once. Sequenced material: peripheral blood. The receptor set was obtained from a woman aged 55-70 years with acute or convalescent COVID-19.

This rearrangement joins TRBV10-3 to TRBJ1-3, with TRBD1 as a possible D gene (5 bases). CDR3 size: 15 residues. From germline, CDR1 is ENHRY and CDR2 SYGVKD. V was shortened by 4 bases and J by 0 bases, with 10 bases between the two germline ends. CDR3 sequence: CAISASQGSGNTIYF. As DNA, the CDR3 is TGTGCCATCAGTGCGTCTCAGGGCTCTGGAAACACCATATATTTT.

The table lists this clone with a count of one. The chain has TRBV5-1 and TRBJ2-7; possibly TRBD1 for D (5 bases). Trimming took 2 bases from V and 5 from J, leaving 17 bases between them. This CDR3 comprises 15 residues. Germline V gene data show CDR1 as SGHRS and CDR2 as YFSETQ. CDR3 coding DNA: TGCGCCAGCAGCTTAAGTACAGGCTCTCTGGACGAGCAGTACTTC. It is translated as CASSLSTGSLDEQYF.

This chain uses TRBV10-1 with TRBJ2-7; D unclear. The V and J ends lost 2 bases and 4 bases respectively, with 9 bases between them. CDR3 size: 13 residues. Germline lookup yields CDR1 WNHNN and CDR2 SYGVQD (reference sequence). The CDR3 nucleotides are TGCGCCAGCAGTGAGGGGCCTACGTACGAGCAGTACTTC. It codes for CASSEGPTYEQYF.

This clone was picked up one time. The chain is built from TRBV19 and TRBJ1-6; 7 bases line up with TRBD1. This CDR3 has 14 residues. Germline values: CDR1 LNHDA, CDR2 SQIVND (reference sequence). The V gene end was trimmed by 3 bases and the J gene end by 10 bases; junction bases not matched to a gene: 6. In nucleotides, the CDR3 is TGTGCCAGTAGTATGGTCAGGGGGGAATCACCCCTCCACTTT. It translates to CASSMVRGESPLHF.

V gene TRBV7-3 combines with J gene TRBJ2-1; the match to TRBD2 covers 12 bases. The CDR3 contains 17 residues. Looked up from germline, CDR1 is SGHTA and CDR2 is FQGTGA. The trim removed 3 bases at V and 7 bases at J, leaving 10 bases unmatched. DNA for the CDR3: TGTGCCAGCAGCTTGGGGATGACTAGCGGGAGATTGAATGAGCAGTTCTTC. Encoded protein: CASSLGMTSGRLNEQFF.

The chain is built from TRBV13 and TRBJ1-3; possibly TRBD1 for D (5 bases). Germline CDR1 and CDR2: PRHDT and FYEKMQ (reference sequence). There are 15 residues in the CDR3. V lost 2 bases and J lost 0, with 8 bases in between. CDR3 in amino acids: CASSLRTSSGNTIYF. The CDR3 DNA sequence: TGTGCCAGCAGCTTAAGGACAAGCTCTGGAAACACCATATATTTT.

This sequence joins TRBV28 and TRBJ2-3, with 7 positions matching TRBD2. The CDR3 contains 13 residues. The germline CDR1 and CDR2 sequences are MDHEN and SYDVKM. V trimming: 6 bases; J trimming: 5 bases; junction bases outside the gene matches: 5. The CDR3 loop reads CASRWGGRDTQYF. In DNA form, the CDR3 reads TGTGCCAGCAGGTGGGGAGGGCGAGATACGCAGTATTTT.

This clone was picked up one time. The CDR3 DNA follows: TGTGCCAGCAGTGAACTACGGGCAGGAGGTGAGGGCACCGGGGAGCTGTTTTTT. Translation: CASSELRAGGEGTGELFF. The V call is TRBV2, the J call TRBJ2-2, with D maybe TRBD2 (5 bases). With 2 bases removed from V and 4 bases from J, the gap between germline ends came to 20 bases. CDR3 length: 18 amino acids. CDR1 is SNHLY, CDR2 FYNNEI, per germline.

The chain joins TRBV19 to TRBJ2-5, with D possibly being TRBD1 (6 bases). The V and J ends lost 1 base and 2 bases respectively, with 14 bases between them. This CDR3 spans 16 amino acids. CDR1 LNHDA and CDR2 SQIVND come from the germline V gene (reference sequence). The CDR3, as DNA: TGTGCCAGTAGTATAGTTTCCCCAGGGGAGCAAGAGACCCAGTACTTC. Protein sequence: CASSIVSPGEQETQYF.

The rearrangement uses TRBV10-3 and TRBJ1-4; D is undetermined. Per germline, CDR1 ENHRY and CDR2 SYGVKD. CDR3 length: 14 residues. Between the trimmed V and J ends, which lost 5 bases and 8 bases, there was a span of 15 bases. CDR3 amino acids: CAISSGTSREKLFF. DNA of the CDR3: TGTGCCATCAGTTCAGGCACCTCAAGGGAAAAACTGTTTTTT.

The rearrangement joins TRBV18 to TRBJ1-1; D is possibly TRBD1 (5 bases). V was shortened by 7 bases and J by 0 bases, with 12 bases between the two germline ends. The length of the CDR3 is 14 residues. The V gene's germline CDR1 is KGHSH and CDR2 LQKENI. As DNA, the CDR3 is TGTGCCAGCTACCGGGGACTCCTGAACACTGAAGCTTTCTTT. Translated: CASYRGLLNTEAFF.

This clone was counted a few times. V gene TRBV2 combines with J gene TRBJ1-1, with D unresolved. The CDR3 has 13 residues. Trimming pared 5 bases from V and 4 bases from J, leaving 11 bases between. CDR1 is SNHLY, CDR2 FYNNEI, per germline. CDR3 in DNA: TGTGCCAGCAGTCCTGAGGTAGGCACTGAAGCTTTCTTT. Encoded protein: CASSPEVGTEAFF.

The chain links TRBV27 to TRBJ2-1, with 8 bases aligning to TRBD2. V lost 6 bases to trimming and J lost 4 bases; unmatched junction nucleotides: 5. This CDR3 is 14 amino acids long. Per the germline V gene, CDR1 is MNHEY and CDR2 is SMNVEV (reference sequence). The chain's CDR3 is CASSRSGSYNEQFF. The CDR3 region has the DNA TGTGCCAGCAGCCGAAGCGGGAGTTACAATGAGCAGTTCTTC.

V and J are TRBV7-8 and TRBJ1-4; weak D call: TRBD1 (6 bases). In germline, CDR1 is SGHVS, CDR2 FQNEAQ. The CDR3 loop spans 14 amino acids. V shed 5 bases and J shed 3 bases, with 10 bases lying between them. The CDR3 is CASSGGQSNEKLFF. Here the CDR3 DNA reads TGTGCCAGCAGCGGAGGACAGTCTAATGAAAAACTGTTTTTT.

The V gene is TRBV28, the J gene TRBJ1-1; the D gene is possibly TRBD1 (5 bases). The CDR3 length is 12 residues. V dropped 7 bases and J dropped 7 bases, with 13 bases sitting between them. Germline CDR1 reads MDHEN; CDR2 reads SYDVKM. The CDR3 here is CASTSQGVEAFF. For the CDR3, the DNA is TGTGCCAGCACCTCCCAGGGCGTTGAAGCTTTCTTT.

V and J are TRBV18 and TRBJ2-2, with D possibly matching TRBD2 (6 bases). This CDR3 comprises 17 residues. V shed 2 bases and J shed 2 bases, with 15 bases lying between them. The germline V gene has CDR1 KGHSH and CDR2 LQKENI. The CDR3, as DNA: TGTGCCAGCTCACCATCCCCAGCGGGCTTTAACACCGGGGAGCTGTTTTTT. Translating gives CASSPSPAGFNTGELFF.

This clone was seen once. The chain couples TRBV12-3 or TRBV12-4 to TRBJ2-3; the D gene is possibly TRBD2 (5 bases). V lost 6 bases, J lost 3 bases, and 10 bases lay in between. The CDR3 loop spans 13 amino acids. The CDR3 nucleotides read TGTGCCAGCAGATACGGACTTACAGATACGCAGTATTTT. Its protein is CASRYGLTDTQYF.

V gene TRBV3-1 (or the pseudogene TRBV3-2) combines with J gene TRBJ1-4; D is perhaps TRBD1 (5 bases). Germline-derived CDR1 and CDR2 are LGHDT and YNNKEL (reference sequence). Trimming took off 4 bases at V and 1 base at J, with 16 bases between the two ends. The CDR3 loop spans 17 amino acids. In DNA form, the CDR3 reads TGTGCCAGCAGCCGTGGCGCGGGGGGGATAACTAATGAAAAACTGTTTTTT. Its translation: CASSRGAGGITNEKLFF.

In its sample, this clone was seen a few times. V gene TRBV15 combines with J gene TRBJ2-5, with a tentative D call TRBD2 (5 bases). The V gene lost 6 bases and the J gene lost 7 bases, with 18 bases spanning the gap. CDR1 is LNHNV, CDR2 YYDKDF, per germline (reference sequence). The CDR3 runs to 14 residues. The CDR3 coding sequence is TGTGCCACCAGAGAGCGGAAGACACGGGGGACCCAGTACTTC. This codes for CATRERKTRGTQYF.

This clone was counted only a few times. The same CDR3 is also encoded by other DNA sequences in this sample. V and J are TRBV7-3 and TRBJ1-1; 7 nucleotides align to TRBD1. Losses at the gene ends were 5 bases for V and 1 base for J; bases not matched to a gene: 10. CDR1 is SGHTA, CDR2 FQGTGA, per germline. The CDR3 has 16 residues. The CDR3 DNA reads TGTGCCAGCAGCCTCTCTCCCGGGACAGCGAACACTGAAGCTTTCTTT. Translating gives CASSLSPGTANTEAFF. The full variable domain, its missing parts supplied by reference TRBV7-3 and TRBJ1-1, is GAGVSQTPSNKVTEKGKYVELRCDPISGHTALYWYRQSLGQGPEFLIYFQGTGAADDSGLPNDRFFAVRPEGSVSTLKIQRTERGDSAVYLCASSLSPGTANTEAFFGQGTRLTVV.

The V call is TRBV6-5, the J call TRBJ1-6, with D perhaps matching TRBD1 (6 bases). This CDR3 region has 15 residues. Germline assignment: CDR1 MNHEY and CDR2 SVGAGI. Trimming shortened V by 8 bases and J by 1 base, and 12 bases separated the two germline ends. As DNA, the CDR3 is TGTGCCAGCGGACTCAGGGGATCCTATAATTCACCCCTCCACTTT. Amino acids: CASGLRGSYNSPLHF.

CDR3 sequence (DNA): TGCGCCAGCAGCTTGAGGAGAACTAGCGGGATGGACGAGCAGTACTTC. Residues: CASSLRRTSGMDEQYF. The V call is TRBV5-1, the J call TRBJ2-7, with 10 bases that match TRBD2. The CDR3 contains 16 residues. From germline, CDR1 is SGHRS and CDR2 YFSETQ. Trimming removed 1 base from V and 5 bases from J; junction bases left unmatched: 9.

Concerning this clone: The sample contains more than one DNA sequence encoding this CDR3. The chain employs TRBV5-1 and TRBJ1-4; 7 positions match TRBD1. The trim removed 1 base at V and 5 bases at J, leaving 2 bases unmatched. CDR1 is SGHRS, CDR2 YFSETQ, per germline. The CDR3 runs 14 residues. CDR3 sequence reads: CASSLTGANEKLFF. The CDR3 nucleotides read TGCGCCAGCAGCTTGACAGGGGCAAATGAAAAACTGTTTTTT. Complete variable domain (other parts from reference TRBV5-1 and TRBJ1-4): KAGVTQTPRYLIKTRGQQVTLSCSPISGHRSVSWYQQTPGQGLQFLFEYFSETQRNKGNFPGRFSGRQFSNSRSEMNVSTLELGDSALYLCASSLTGANEKLFFGSGTQLSVL.

This clone was seen only once. The chain carries TRBV10-3 and TRBJ1-2; the D gene is possibly TRBD1 (5 bases). Germline CDR1 ENHRY, CDR2 SYGVKD. V lost 10 bases and J lost 7, with 28 bases in between. The CDR3 length is 16 residues. The CDR3 protein is CATPNSGTWDTGGYTF. The CDR3 DNA sequence: TGTGCCACCCCAAATTCCGGGACTTGGGATACGGGTGGCTACACCTTC.

This chain links TRBV6-1 with TRBJ1-2, with TRBD1 identical over 8 bases. V was clipped by 0 bases and J by 6 bases; unmatched bases: 0. The CDR3 sequence is 13 residues long. In germline, CDR1 is MNHNS, CDR2 SASEGT. CDR3 DNA sequence: TGTGCCAGCAGTGAAGCGGACAGGGATGGCTACACCTTC. Protein sequence: CASSEADRDGYTF.

The J gene is TRBJ1-5, the V gene TRBV7-8, with a tentative D call TRBD1 (5 bases). This CDR3 has 15 amino acids. Trimming took 5 bases from V and 0 from J, leaving 11 bases between them. From germline, CDR1 is SGHVS and CDR2 FQNEAQ. In nucleotides, the CDR3 is TGTGCCAGCAGCACTGACAGTTATAGCAATCAGCCCCAGCATTTT. Translation: CASSTDSYSNQPQHF.

The chain has TRBV2 and TRBJ1-5, with no clear D. Germline assignment: CDR1 SNHLY and CDR2 FYNNEI. Trimming stripped 4 bases from V and 2 bases from J, with 12 bases between. This CDR3 has 15 residues. CDR3 protein: CASSVEQLGNQPQHF. CDR3 in DNA: TGTGCCAGCAGTGTGGAGCAACTAGGCAATCAGCCCCAGCATTTT.

This rearrangement joins TRBV7-8 to TRBJ2-3; 7 positions match TRBD1. This CDR3 has 15 amino acids. CDR1 is SGHVS and CDR2 is FQNEAQ in the germline V gene. With V trimmed by 2 bases and J by 4 bases, 6 bases remained unmatched. CDR3 protein: CASSLQGQVADTQYF. CDR3 nucleotides: TGTGCCAGCAGCTTACAAGGACAGGTGGCAGATACGCAGTATTTT.